The 26 T cell receptor beta chains below all came from one sample that was sequenced in a study of blood T cell repertoires in COVID-19. The protocol was immunoSEQ multiplex PCR, while the TCRdb copy is restricted to in-frame clones and leaves out a portion. The sample consists of fewer than 350,000 clones, 85% of them appearing once. Input material: peripheral blood. These receptors originate from a human donor in a cohort sampled during active COVID-19.

This sequence joins TRBV27 and TRBJ2-3; tentative D call: TRBD1 (5 bases). The CDR3 is 14 residues long. Germline lookup yields CDR1 MNHEY and CDR2 SMNVEV (reference sequence). V dropped 5 bases and J dropped 4 bases, with 13 bases sitting between them. This chain's CDR3 is CASSPQWGADTQYF. The CDR3 nucleotides are TGTGCCAGCAGTCCCCAGTGGGGCGCAGATACGCAGTATTTT.

This chain joins TRBV6-6 and TRBJ2-1; 10 nucleotides agree with TRBD2. This CDR3 is built from 15 residues. The germline V gene has CDR1 MNHNY and CDR2 SVGAGI (reference sequence). V dropped 2 bases and J dropped 7; count of bases not matched to a gene: 5. This CDR3 is CASSYPTSGVNEQFF. CDR3 nucleotide sequence: TGTGCCAGCAGTTACCCAACTAGCGGGGTGAATGAGCAGTTCTTC.

With regard to this clone: This sample also contains other DNA sequences that code for the same CDR3. DNA for the CDR3: TGTGCCAGCAGTCCCACTTCGGGCACAGATACGCAGTATTTT. Translating gives CASSPTSGTDTQYF. The rearrangement joins TRBV2 to TRBJ2-3; D remains unclear. V was clipped by 5 bases and J by 1 base, with 10 bases between them. Germline loops: CDR1 SNHLY, CDR2 FYNNEI. The CDR3 sequence is 14 residues long. Based on the CDR3 plus reference TRBV2 and TRBJ2-3, the full variable domain is EPEVTQTPSHQVTQMGQEVILRCVPISNHLYFYWYRQILGQKVEFLVSFYNNEISEKSEIFDDQFSVERPDGSNFTLKIRSTKLEDSAMYFCASSPTSGTDTQYFGPGTRLTVL.

J is TRBJ1-2 and V is TRBV11-2; D is unclear. The V end was cut by 0 bases, the J end by 8 bases, with 16 bases between. Germline V gives CDR1 SGHAT, CDR2 FQNNGV. This CDR3 has 15 amino acids. CDR3 nucleotide sequence: TGTGCCAGCAGCTTAGACCCTCGGGGAGGCGAGGGCTACACCTTC. Protein sequence: CASSLDPRGGEGYTF.

This chain uses TRBV29-1 with TRBJ2-3; the D gene is possibly TRBD2 (6 bases). V lost 6 bases, J lost 4 bases, and 17 bases lay in between. Germline CDR1 and CDR2: SQVTM and ANQGSEA. The CDR3 totals 14 residues. CDR3 amino acids: CSVTGTFVADTQYF. The DNA of the CDR3 is TGCAGCGTCACCGGGACTTTCGTCGCAGATACGCAGTATTTT.

The rearrangement joins TRBV5-1 to TRBJ2-3; TRBD2 matches at 9 bases. CDR3 length: 14 residues. Germline V lookup: CDR1 SGHRS, CDR2 YFSETQ. Germline trimming cut 4 bases from V and 2 bases from J; bases unmatched to any gene: 2. The CDR3 spells CASSAGGTTDTQYF. CDR3 in DNA: TGCGCCAGCAGCGCGGGGGGGACCACAGATACGCAGTATTTT. The whole variable domain, remainder taken from reference TRBV5-1 and TRBJ2-3, is KAGVTQTPRYLIKTRGQQVTLSCSPISGHRSVSWYQQTPGQGLQFLFEYFSETQRNKGNFPGRFSGRQFSNSRSEMNVSTLELGDSALYLCASSAGGTTDTQYFGPGTRLTVL.

The rearrangement links TRBV5-1 to TRBJ2-7; 8 nucleotides align to TRBD1. V lost 0 bases to trimming and J lost 2 bases; unmatched junction nucleotides: 7. Germline loops: CDR1 SGHRS, CDR2 YFSETQ. The CDR3 runs 16 residues. DNA for the CDR3: TGCGCCAGCAGCTTGGTCAGGGGGCAAGGAACCTACGAGCAGTACTTC. Amino acids: CASSLVRGQGTYEQYF. Supplemented by reference TRBV5-1 and TRBJ2-7, the full variable domain reads KAGVTQTPRYLIKTRGQQVTLSCSPISGHRSVSWYQQTPGQGLQFLFEYFSETQRNKGNFPGRFSGRQFSNSRSEMNVSTLELGDSALYLCASSLVRGQGTYEQYFGPGTRLTVT.

As concerns this clone: The identical CDR3 is also encoded by other nucleotide sequences in the sample. The CDR3 nucleotides are TGTGCCAGCAGTTTAACAGGGGGTAATCAGCCCCAGCATTTT. Its protein product is CASSLTGGNQPQHF. The chain couples TRBV27 to TRBJ1-5, with TRBD1 identical over 8 bases. Germline trimming cut 2 bases from V and 4 bases from J; bases unmatched to any gene: 1. Germline V CDR1 and CDR2: MNHEY, SMNVEV (reference sequence). The CDR3 runs to 14 residues.

A single count supports this clone. The genes are TRBV2 and TRBJ2-7, with 7 bases identical to TRBD1. There are 13 residues in the CDR3. V was clipped by 6 bases and J by 6 bases; unmatched bases: 8. The germline V gene has CDR1 SNHLY and CDR2 FYNNEI. CDR3: CASRTGTDFEQYF. The DNA for the CDR3 is TGTGCCAGCAGAACCGGGACAGATTTCGAGCAGTACTTC.

This chain joins TRBV3-1 (or the pseudogene TRBV3-2) and TRBJ2-4; perhaps TRBD1 as D (6 bases). This CDR3 spans 15 amino acids. Trimming pared 3 bases from V and 0 bases from J, leaving 9 bases between. In germline, CDR1 is LGHDT, CDR2 YNNKEL (reference sequence). The DNA for the CDR3 is TGTGCCAGCAGCCAGGCAGGGGCAGCCAAAAACATTCAGTACTTC. Translating gives CASSQAGAAKNIQYF.

The genes are TRBV19 and TRBJ1-2, with 7 bases that match TRBD1. CDR1 and CDR2 from the germline V gene are LNHDA and SQIVND (reference sequence). The CDR3 has 17 amino acids. V shed 0 bases, J shed 2 bases, and the junction held 9 bases outside the gene matches. This CDR3 reads CASSIDSRDSQNYGYTF. CDR3 nucleotides: TGTGCCAGTAGTATAGATTCCCGGGACAGTCAAAACTATGGCTACACCTTC.

The CDR3 nucleotides are TGTGCCAGCATGGAGAATAGCGGGGGGAACAATGAGCAGTTCTTC. Translated: CASMENSGGNNEQFF. The V call is TRBV13, the J call TRBJ2-1; 10 bases align to TRBD2. Germline lookup yields CDR1 PRHDT and CDR2 FYEKMQ (reference sequence). The CDR3 extends over 15 amino acids. Trimming removed 7 bases from V and 5 bases from J; junction bases left unmatched: 8.

This clone has at least ten counts. CDR3 sequence: CASSLFPGEQYF. Written as DNA, the CDR3 is TGTGCCAGCAGCTTGTTTCCCGGCGAGCAGTACTTC. This chain links TRBV5-6 with TRBJ2-7, with D hard to call. This CDR3 region has 12 residues. Germline V gene sequence: CDR1 SGHDT, CDR2 YYEEEE. Trimming removed 1 base from V and 6 bases from J, with 8 bases in between.

The rearrangement uses TRBV2 and TRBJ1-4; 8 bases match TRBD1. Germline values: CDR1 SNHLY, CDR2 FYNNEI. This CDR3 comprises 14 residues. V was pared by 4 bases and J by 2 bases, with 0 bases of the junction left unmatched. CDR3 region: CASSGTGTNEKLFF. The CDR3 DNA is TGTGCCAGCAGTGGGACAGGGACTAATGAAAAACTGTTTTTT.

V gene TRBV9 combines with J gene TRBJ1-2; 8 bases are a match to TRBD1. Trimming at V came to 4 bases and at J to 1 base, leaving 6 bases not matched to a gene. Germline V CDR1 and CDR2: SGDLS, YYNGEE. This CDR3 has 15 residues. In DNA, the CDR3 is TGTGCCAGCAGCCTTTTAGGACAGGGTAACTATGGCTACACCTTC. This encodes CASSLLGQGNYGYTF.

The chain joins TRBV20-1 to TRBJ2-7; a weak D match, TRBD2 (5 bases). The CDR3 is made up of 11 amino acids. With 4 bases removed from V and 6 bases from J, the gap between germline ends came to 10 bases. Germline lookup yields CDR1 DFQATT and CDR2 SNEGSKA (reference sequence). The DNA for the CDR3 is TGCAGTGCTATGTCGGGGTTCGAGCAGTACTTC. Translating gives CSAMSGFEQYF.

The V and J genes are TRBV7-8 and TRBJ1-1; weak D call: TRBD1 (6 bases). The CDR3 runs to 13 residues. Per the germline V gene, CDR1 is SGHVS and CDR2 is FQNEAQ. Trimming left V 5 bases short and J 8 bases short, with 15 bases between. For the CDR3, the DNA is TGTGCCAGCAGCAAAGGGGGTTACATGGAAGCTTTCTTT. Encoded protein: CASSKGGYMEAFF. Looking up the rest from reference TRBV7-8 and TRBJ1-1 gives the full variable domain: GAGVSQSPRYKVAKRGQDVALRCDPISGHVSLFWYQQALGQGPEFLTYFQNEAQLDKSGLPSDRFFAERPEGSVSTLKIQRTQQEDSAVYLCASSKGGYMEAFFGQGTRLTVV.

The V and J genes are TRBV2 and TRBJ1-5; D call uncertain. Germline V gives CDR1 SNHLY, CDR2 FYNNEI. Trimming removed 2 bases at V and 0 bases at J, with 8 bases between. The CDR3 is 15 residues long. CDR3 loop: CASSENSNSNQPQHF. The CDR3, as DNA: TGTGCCAGCAGTGAAAACTCGAATAGCAATCAGCCCCAGCATTTT.

With regard to this clone: This CDR3 is also generated by other DNA sequences in the sample. This rearrangement joins TRBV27 to TRBJ2-7; 9 bases line up with TRBD1. Trimming removed 2 bases from V and 3 bases from J; junction bases left unmatched: 5. Germline CDR1 reads MNHEY; CDR2 reads SMNVEV (reference sequence). This CDR3 is 15 amino acids long. CDR3 nucleotides: TGTGCCAGCAGTTTAACCGGGACAGGGCGCTACGAGCAGTACTTC. Its translation is CASSLTGTGRYEQYF.

The chain joins TRBV9 to TRBJ2-1, with unresolved D. V shed 0 bases and J shed 4 bases, with 11 bases lying between them. The V gene's germline CDR1 is SGDLS and CDR2 YYNGEE. The CDR3 contains 15 residues. The CDR3 nucleotides read TGTGCCAGCAGCGTAGCGGCTGGAGATTACAATGAGCAGTTCTTC. Translated, it gives CASSVAAGDYNEQFF.

This rearrangement joins TRBV5-6 to TRBJ2-1; D gene ambiguous. Germline V lookup: CDR1 SGHDT, CDR2 YYEEEE. The CDR3 consists of 15 residues. V was trimmed by 2 bases and J by 10 bases, leaving 19 bases between them. Written as DNA, the CDR3 is TGTGCCAGCAGCTTATACCCCGGAGCCTTCGGGGAGCAGTTCTTC. Its protein is CASSLYPGAFGEQFF. Full variable domain (rest looked up from reference TRBV5-6 and TRBJ2-1): DAGVTQSPTHLIKTRGQQVTLRCSPKSGHDTVSWYQQALGQGPQFIFQYYEEEERQRGNFPDRFSGHQFPNYSSELNVNALLLGDSALYLCASSLYPGAFGEQFFGPGTRLTVL.

The gene calls are TRBV14 and TRBJ1-1; weak D call: TRBD1 (6 bases). CDR3 size: 14 residues. Germline V gene sequence: CDR1 SGHDN, CDR2 FVKESK. The germline V and J ends were trimmed by 1 base and 4 bases, with 10 bases remaining between them. CDR3 coding DNA: TGTGCCAGCAGCCAAGCTAGGGGGGGCACTGAAGCTTTCTTT. Translated, it gives CASSQARGGTEAFF. Filled out from reference TRBV14 and TRBJ1-1, the complete variable domain reads EAGVTQFPSHSVIEKGQTVTLRCDPISGHDNLYWYRRVMGKEIKFLLHFVKESKQDESGMPNNRFLAERTGGTYSTLKVQPAELEDSGVYFCASSQARGGTEAFFGQGTRLTVV.

The chain links TRBV30 to TRBJ1-2; no clear D. Germline V lookup: CDR1 GTSNPN, CDR2 SVGIG (reference sequence). Trimming removed 2 bases from V and 8 bases from J, with 12 bases in between. CDR3 length equals 12 residues. The DNA for the CDR3 is TGTGCCTGGAGTTTACCCCCCGGGGGCTACACCTTC. Its translation is CAWSLPPGGYTF. The full variable domain, its missing parts supplied by reference TRBV30 and TRBJ1-2, is SQTIHQWPATLVQPVGSPLSLECTVEGTSNPNLYWYRQAAGRGLQLLFYSVGIGQISSEVPQNLSASRPQDRQFILSSKKLLLSDSGFYLCAWSLPPGGYTFGSGTRLTVV.

In this sample, this clone turned up a few times. The chain links TRBV15 to TRBJ2-2, with no clear D. V lost 4 bases to trimming and J lost 10 bases, with 16 bases between them. CDR3 length equals 14 residues. Germline V gene lookup returns CDR1 LNHNV and CDR2 YYDKDF (reference sequence). Here the CDR3 DNA reads TGTGCCACCAGCAACCCCTCTCGAGCTCTGGAGCTGTTTTTT. Translated, it gives CATSNPSRALELFF.

The gene calls are TRBV9 and TRBJ2-1; maybe TRBD1 (6 bases). Germline CDR1 reads SGDLS; CDR2 reads YYNGEE. The CDR3 has 16 amino acids. With 3 bases removed from V and 0 bases from J, the gap between germline ends came to 13 bases. DNA of the CDR3: TGTGCCAGCAGCGAGCTCCGGGACAACTCCTACAATGAGCAGTTCTTC. Its protein product is CASSELRDNSYNEQFF.

J is TRBJ1-1 and V is TRBV19; D call uncertain. This CDR3 has 18 amino acids. Trimming cost V 6 bases and J 0 bases, with 23 bases left between them. From germline, CDR1 is LNHDA and CDR2 SQIVND (reference sequence). The CDR3 loop is CASSPTRLKLYMNTEAFF. CDR3 coding DNA: TGTGCCAGTAGCCCGACACGTCTAAAGTTATACATGAACACTGAAGCTTTCTTT.